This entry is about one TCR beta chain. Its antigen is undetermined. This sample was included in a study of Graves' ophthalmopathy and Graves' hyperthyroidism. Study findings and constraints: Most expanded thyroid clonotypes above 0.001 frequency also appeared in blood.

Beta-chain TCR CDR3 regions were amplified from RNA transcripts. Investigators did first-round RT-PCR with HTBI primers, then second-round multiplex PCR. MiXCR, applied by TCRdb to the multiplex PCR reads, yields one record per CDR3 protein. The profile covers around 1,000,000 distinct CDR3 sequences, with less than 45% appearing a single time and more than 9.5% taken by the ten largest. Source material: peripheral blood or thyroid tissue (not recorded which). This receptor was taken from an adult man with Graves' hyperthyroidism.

The CDR3 DNA sequence: TGTGCCTGGGGAACCTACACAAGGGCCCGGGGCTACACCTTC. Its protein product is CAWGTYTRARGYTF. The V gene is TRBV30, the J gene TRBJ1-2; the D is unclear. This CDR3 is built from 14 residues. The V end was cut by 5 bases, the J end by 8 bases, with 21 bases between. CDR1 and CDR2 from the germline V gene are GTSNPN and SVGIG (reference sequence).